Listed below are T cell receptor beta chains from one sample, sequenced in a study of radiation and T cells in renal cell carcinoma. The data were produced by immunoSEQ multiplex PCR, yet TCRdb's version contains in-frame clones alone and is incomplete. The sample contains about 23,000 clones, 45% to 55% of which appear only once. Here the sequenced sample was tumor tissue, taken from a patient whose treatment was nephrectomy without radiotherapy. These receptors all come from a human donor with renal cell carcinoma. The CDR3 runs from the conserved cysteine through the conserved F or W. Each record gives: V gene, clone size, J gene, D gene, CDR3 DNA, CDR3 protein. D genes are given only for firm matches. Not every row has a clone size; where given, it reads once, few, many or a size class.

TRBV7-7,NA,TRBJ2-7,TRBD2,TGTGCCAGCAGCTTACTAGCGGGACCCACCTACGAGCAGTACTTC,CASSLLAGPTYEQYF
TRBV9,NA,TRBJ1-2,TRBD1,TGTGCCAGCAGCGTCACCCCGGGACAGGGTTATGGCTACACCTTC,CASSVTPGQGYGYTF
TRBV11-3,NA,TRBJ2-7,NA,TGTGCCAGCAGCACCGGAGACAGCTACGAGCAGTACTTC,CASSTGDSYEQYF
TRBV19,once,TRBJ2-3,NA,TGTGCCAGTAGTATTGTTTTTGGTGGGACTGGGGATACGCAGTATTTT,CASSIVFGGTGDTQYF
TRBV27,once,TRBJ2-7,TRBD1,TGTGCCAGCAGTGACACCGGGACAGGGGACTACGAGCAGTACTTC,CASSDTGTGDYEQYF
TRBV6-6,NA,TRBJ2-7,NA,TGTGCCAGCAGCCCCGTCAGGGAGGTAGGCGAGCAGTACTTC,CASSPVREVGEQYF
TRBV7-3,NA,TRBJ1-2,TRBD1,TGTGCCAGCAGCTTAACGAGGGACAGCGAGAGGGATGGCTACACCTTC,CASSLTRDSERDGYTF
TRBV27,few,TRBJ1-2,TRBD1,TGTGCCAGCAGAACTACCGGGACAGGGGGCCGGGGCTACACCTTC,CASRTTGTGGRGYTF
TRBV7-9,few,TRBJ1-6,NA,TGTGCCAGCAGCTTAGAAGGACGGATAAATTCACCCCTCCACTTT,CASSLEGRINSPLHF
TRBV11-1,few,TRBJ2-5,TRBD2,TGTGCCAGCAGCTTAGGGGTTTCGGCGGGGGGGCTGGAGACCCAGTACTTC,CASSLGVSAGGLETQYF
TRBV6-5,few,TRBJ1-5,NA,TGTGCCAGCAGTTACTCGGGGCGGCATAGCAATCAGCCCCAGCATTTT,CASSYSGRHSNQPQHF
TRBV29-1,NA,TRBJ1-1,NA,TGCAGCGTTGAAGGGACCGGGACTACTTTCTTT,CSVEGTGTTFF
TRBV27,NA,TRBJ2-2,NA,TGTGCCAGCAGTCGACCCACCGGGGAGCTGTTTTTT,CASSRPTGELFF
TRBV10-3,NA,TRBJ1-2,TRBD1,TGTGCCATCGGGGGGACAGCTAACTATGGCTACACCTTC,CAIGGTANYGYTF
TRBV29-1,NA,TRBJ1-1,NA,TGCAGCGTTGAAGTGGGGCGGATGAACACTGAAGCTTTCTTT,CSVEVGRMNTEAFF
TRBV7-9,once,TRBJ1-2,NA,TGTGCCAGCAGCTTAAAGGAGACTACGGGCTACACCTTC,CASSLKETTGYTF
TRBV6-1,once,TRBJ2-5,TRBD1,TGTGCCAGCAGTGAAATTGGAGGACAGGGTAAAGAGACCCAGTACTTC,CASSEIGGQGKETQYF
TRBV7-6,few,TRBJ2-5,TRBD2,TGTGCCAGCAGCTTAGGGTGGGGGGGTCAAGAGACCCAGTACTTC,CASSLGWGGQETQYF
TRBV5-1,NA,TRBJ2-3,TRBD2,TGCGCCAGCAGCTTGGGAATAGCGGGGGGTGGCGCAGATACGCAGTATTTT,CASSLGIAGGGADTQYF
TRBV19,NA,TRBJ2-7,TRBD2,TGTGCCAGTAGCCCCGGGACTAGTGGGAACGCGCAGTACTTC,CASSPGTSGNAQYF
TRBV4-2,few,TRBJ1-4,NA,TGTGCCAGCAGCCAAGGAGGGGTCGGGGAAAAACTGTTTTTT,CASSQGGVGEKLFF
TRBV2,NA,TRBJ2-3,NA,TGTGCCAGCAGTGGGCCCGCAGATACGCAGTATTTT,CASSGPADTQYF
TRBV5-5,NA,TRBJ1-6,NA,TGTGCCAGCAGCCCAGAAGGGGGAAGCAATTCACCCCTCCACTTT,CASSPEGGSNSPLHF
TRBV30,NA,TRBJ2-2,NA,TGTGCCTGCCCCTTCTTGCCCTCGGGGACCGGGGAGCTGTTTTTT,CACPFLPSGTGELFF
TRBV19,NA,TRBJ2-7,NA,TGTGCCAGTAGCGACTACAGTGAGCAGTACTTC,CASSDYSEQYF
TRBV6-5,few,TRBJ1-5,NA,TGTGCCAGCAGTTACGGTCGCTATCAGCCCCAGCATTTT,CASSYGRYQPQHF
TRBV6-5,few,TRBJ2-1,NA,TGTGCCAGCAGTTACTCGCAGGGTCGAAATGAGCAGTTCTTC,CASSYSQGRNEQFF
TRBV4-1,NA,TRBJ2-7,NA,TGCGCCAGCAGCCAAGCCGAATCATCCTACGAGCAGTACTTC,CASSQAESSYEQYF
TRBV10-3,few,TRBJ1-6,TRBD1,TGTGCCAGCTACAGGGGAGAAGGTAATTCACCCCTCCACTTT,CASYRGEGNSPLHF
TRBV7-2,many,TRBJ2-1,TRBD1,TGTGCCAGCAGCTTTAGCTTCGGGACAGACTACAATGAGCAGTTCTTC,CASSFSFGTDYNEQFF
TRBV30,NA,TRBJ2-5,NA,TGTGCCTGGAGTCGAGGGTTACAAGAGACCCAGTACTTC,CAWSRGLQETQYF
TRBV7-8,NA,TRBJ2-7,TRBD1,TGTGCCAGCAGCTTAGTTAGGGGGCCGTCCTACGAGCAGTACTTC,CASSLVRGPSYEQYF
TRBV6-5,NA,TRBJ1-5,NA,TGTGCCAGCAGCACCTATAGCAATCAGCCCCAGCATTTT,CASSTYSNQPQHF
TRBV27,NA,TRBJ1-1,TRBD1,TGTGCCAGCAGTTCAGGACAGGTTCAGGGCACTGAAGCTTTCTTT,CASSSGQVQGTEAFF
TRBV7-9,NA,TRBJ2-1,TRBD2,TGTGCCAGCAGCCCTGGGACTAGCTTTGAGCAGTTCTTC,CASSPGTSFEQFF
TRBV9,NA,TRBJ1-1,TRBD1,TGTGCCAGCAGCGTAGATGAGACAGGGGGAGGCACTGAAGCTTTCTTT,CASSVDETGGGTEAFF
TRBV7-6,NA,TRBJ2-1,TRBD1,TGTGCCAGCAGCCCAGGACAGGGGAGGAAAGGGTCCTACAATGAGCAGTTCTTC,CASSPGQGRKGSYNEQFF
TRBV18,once,TRBJ1-6,NA,TGTGCCAGCTCACCGGAACGGGATTATAATTCACCCCTCCACTTT,CASSPERDYNSPLHF
TRBV6-6,NA,TRBJ1-3,NA,TGTGCCGCAGGGAGTAGCTCTGGAAACACCATATATTTT,CAAGSSSGNTIYF
TRBV6-5,NA,TRBJ1-6,TRBD1,TGTGCCAGCAGCCGCCTACAGGGGAGGAATTCACCCCTCCACTTT,CASSRLQGRNSPLHF
TRBV9,NA,TRBJ2-7,TRBD1,TGTGCCAGCAGCGTAGAGGGACAGAGCTCCTACGAGCAGTACTTC,CASSVEGQSSYEQYF
TRBV7-2,NA,TRBJ2-1,NA,TGTGCCAGCAGGTCCGATCCCCTAATAGGAGAGCAGTTCTTC,CASRSDPLIGEQFF
TRBV19,NA,TRBJ2-6,NA,TGTGCCAGTAGTAGTCCCAGGGGAACTGGGGCCAACGTCCTGACTTTC,CASSSPRGTGANVLTF
TRBV6-1,NA,TRBJ2-5,NA,TGTGCCAGCAGTGGTTACGACCAAGGGGAGACCCAGTACTTC,CASSGYDQGETQYF
TRBV19,NA,TRBJ2-2,TRBD1,TGTGCCACTGAAGTGGGACAGGGTAGGACCGGGGAGCTGTTTTTT,CATEVGQGRTGELFF
TRBV19,few,TRBJ1-1,TRBD1,TGTGCCAGTAAAAGACAGGGAGTCGTGTCGAACACTGAAGCTTTCTTT,CASKRQGVVSNTEAFF
TRBV13,NA,TRBJ2-3,TRBD2,TGTGCCAGCAGCTTAAGTAGCGGGCTGTCAGATACGCAGTATTTT,CASSLSSGLSDTQYF
TRBV5-1,NA,TRBJ2-3,NA,TGCGCCAGCAGCTGGGCAGGGGGGACCACAGATACGCAGTATTTT,CASSWAGGTTDTQYF
TRBV7-2,many,TRBJ2-5,TRBD2,TGTGCCAGCAGCTCCCGAGCGGGGGGTCCGGAGACCCAGTACTTC,CASSSRAGGPETQYF
TRBV7-9,NA,TRBJ1-3,NA,TGTGCCAGCAGCTCCTTAGTGTTCTGGGGCTCTGGAAACACCATATATTTT,CASSSLVFWGSGNTIYF
TRBV6-5,NA,TRBJ1-1,NA,TGTGCCAGCAGTTACGGGGGGCTGAACACTGAAGCTTTCTTT,CASSYGGLNTEAFF
TRBV6-6,NA,TRBJ1-2,NA,TGTGCCAGCAGTCAGAATAACTATGGCTACACCTTC,CASSQNNYGYTF
TRBV7-2,NA,TRBJ2-1,NA,TGTGCCAGCAGCCCGACTTGGCGAAGTAACAATGAGCAGTTCTTC,CASSPTWRSNNEQFF
TRBV9,NA,TRBJ2-3,NA,TGTGCCAGCAGCGTAGGGGGGGGCAGGAATACGCAGTATTTT,CASSVGGGRNTQYF
TRBV6-5,NA,TRBJ1-1,NA,TGTGCCACGCGTTCGGGGACCATGAACACTGAAGCTTTCTTT,CATRSGTMNTEAFF
TRBV7-2,few,TRBJ1-1,NA,TGTGCCAGCAGCTCCTACCCACTTCTGCTTTTT,CASSSYPLLLF
TRBV27,NA,TRBJ2-7,NA,TGTGCCAGCAGTTTATCAGGAGCAGGGCAACGCGAGCAGTACTTC,CASSLSGAGQREQYF
TRBV19,NA,TRBJ2-3,TRBD1,TGTGCCAGCCGGGACAGGCCCACAGATACGCAGTATTTT,CASRDRPTDTQYF
TRBV27,NA,TRBJ1-4,NA,TGTGCCAGCAGTTTTACAGAAGCAACTAATGAAAAACTGTTTTTT,CASSFTEATNEKLFF